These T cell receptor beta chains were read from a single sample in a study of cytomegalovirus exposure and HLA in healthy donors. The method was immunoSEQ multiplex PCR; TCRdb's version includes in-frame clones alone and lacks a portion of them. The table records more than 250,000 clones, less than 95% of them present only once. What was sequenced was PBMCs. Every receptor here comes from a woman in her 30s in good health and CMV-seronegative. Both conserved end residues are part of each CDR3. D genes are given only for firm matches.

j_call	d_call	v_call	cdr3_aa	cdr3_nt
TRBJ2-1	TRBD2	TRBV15	CATSREGAGAAYNEQFF	TGTGCCACCAGCAGAGAAGGAGCGGGAGCGGCCTACAATGAGCAGTTCTTC
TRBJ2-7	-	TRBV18	CASSPETSTYEQYF	TGTGCCAGCTCACCAGAGACATCGACCTACGAGCAGTACTTC
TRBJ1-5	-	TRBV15	CATSRKAAREGKKPQHF	TGTGCCACCAGCAGAAAAGCTGCGAGGGAAGGTAAAAAGCCCCAGCATTTT
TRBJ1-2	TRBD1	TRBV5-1	CASRGQGAVYGYTF	TGCGCCAGCAGGGGACAGGGGGCGGTCTATGGCTACACCTTC
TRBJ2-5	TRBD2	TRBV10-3	CAISSTSGGYQETQYF	TGTGCCATCAGCTCGACTAGCGGGGGGTACCAAGAGACCCAGTACTTC
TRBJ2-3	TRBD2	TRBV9	CASSVGAGDFTDTQYF	TGTGCCAGCAGCGTAGGAGCGGGAGATTTCACAGATACGCAGTATTTT
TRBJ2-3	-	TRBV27	CASSFISTDTQYF	TGTGCCAGCAGCTTTATTAGCACAGATACGCAGTATTTT
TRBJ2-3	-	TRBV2	CASPGLSTDTQYF	TGTGCCAGCCCGGGTCTAAGCACAGATACGCAGTATTTT
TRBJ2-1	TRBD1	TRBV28	CASSQRGGPPEQFF	TGTGCCAGCAGTCAAAGAGGGGGCCCACCCGAGCAGTTCTTC
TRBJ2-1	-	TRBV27	CASSLEGGGVNEQFF	TGTGCCAGCAGTTTGGAGGGCGGAGGGGTCAATGAGCAGTTCTTC
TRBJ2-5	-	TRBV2	CASRTDRLETQYF	TGTGCCAGCAGGACCGACAGGCTGGAGACCCAGTACTTC
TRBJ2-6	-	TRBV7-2	CASSFSTGIGSGANVLTF	TGTGCCAGCAGTTTCAGCACAGGAATCGGCTCTGGGGCCAACGTCCTGACTTTC
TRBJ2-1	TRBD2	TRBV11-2	CASSLSGSSWDEQFF	TGTGCCAGCAGCCTAAGCGGGAGTTCCTGGGATGAGCAGTTCTTC
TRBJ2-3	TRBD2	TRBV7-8	CASSMTSGNPDTQYF	TGTGCCAGCAGCATGACTAGCGGGAACCCAGATACGCAGTATTTT
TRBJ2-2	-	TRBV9	CASSGVVPGVGELFF	TGTGCCAGCAGCGGAGTGGTCCCGGGGGTCGGGGAGCTGTTTTTT
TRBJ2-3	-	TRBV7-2	CASSLGSLRALDTQYF	TGTGCCAGCAGCTTAGGTAGCCTCAGAGCCCTGGATACGCAGTATTTT
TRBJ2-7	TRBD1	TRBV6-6	CASSGTAYEQYF	TGTGCCAGCAGCGGGACAGCCTACGAGCAGTACTTC
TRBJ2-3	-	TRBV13	CASSSTSTDTQYF	TGTGCCAGCAGCTCCACTAGCACAGATACGCAGTATTTT
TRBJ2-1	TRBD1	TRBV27	CASSSRTGGKGFYNEQFF	TGTGCCAGCAGTTCACGGACAGGGGGGAAGGGCTTCTACAATGAGCAGTTCTTC
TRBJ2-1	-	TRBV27	CASSSLLKSSYNEQFF	TGTGCCAGCAGTTCACTACTCAAGAGCTCCTACAATGAGCAGTTCTTC